A single sample is the source of the 20 T cell receptor beta chains below, sequenced in a study of memory CD4+ T cells and cytomegalovirus serostatus. The protocol was immunoSEQ multiplex PCR, while the TCRdb copy is restricted to in-frame clones and leaves out a portion. The sample has approximately 88,000 clones, 75% to 85% seen once; the top ten hold less than 4%. Single viable CD3+CD4+CD8-CD45RO+ cells were sorted as the memory CD4+ T cells. Specimen: memory CD4+ T cells from blood. All receptors come from an adult in good health and CMV-seropositive.

A few counts support this clone. The rearrangement joins TRBV7-2 to TRBJ1-1; D unresolved. The ends were cut back, 5 bases at V and 4 bases at J, with 8 bases in the middle. Germline V lookup: CDR1 SGHTA, CDR2 FQGNSA. The CDR3 runs 12 residues. In nucleotides, the CDR3 is TGTGCCAGCAGCATGATGCGCACTGAAGCTTTCTTT. Translated: CASSMMRTEAFF. The whole variable domain, filled in from reference TRBV7-2 and TRBJ1-1, reads GAGVSQSPSNKVTEKGKDVELRCDPISGHTALYWYRQSLGQGLEFLIYFQGNSAPDKSGLPSDRFSAERTGGSVSTLTIQRTQQEDSAVYLCASSMMRTEAFFGQGTRLTVV.

The rearrangement uses TRBV30 and TRBJ1-6; 8 nucleotides line up with TRBD1. V lost 2 bases and J lost 8; bases outside the gene matches: 5. This CDR3 spans 14 amino acids. CDR1 is GTSNPN and CDR2 is SVGIG in the germline V gene (reference sequence). In nucleotides, the CDR3 is TGTGCCTGGAGTCTCAGGGGGCTTGATTCACCCCTCCACTTT. Amino acid sequence: CAWSLRGLDSPLHF.

This clone has only a few counts. V is TRBV7-3 and J is TRBJ1-1; D unresolved. The CDR3 contains 13 residues. Trimming shortened V by 6 bases and J by 3 bases, and 11 bases separated the two germline ends. Germline V gives CDR1 SGHTA, CDR2 FQGTGA. CDR3 protein: CASRFSSDTEAFF. The CDR3 DNA reads TGTGCCAGCAGATTTAGTTCGGACACTGAAGCTTTCTTT. The full variable domain, its missing parts supplied by reference TRBV7-3 and TRBJ1-1, is GAGVSQTPSNKVTEKGKYVELRCDPISGHTALYWYRQSLGQGPEFLIYFQGTGAADDSGLPNDRFFAVRPEGSVSTLKIQRTERGDSAVYLCASRFSSDTEAFFGQGTRLTVV.

V gene TRBV6-6 combines with J gene TRBJ1-1; D is perhaps TRBD1 (6 bases). The CDR3 consists of 16 residues. V was pared by 6 bases and J by 4 bases, with 21 bases between. Germline CDR1 MNHNY, CDR2 SVGAGI (reference sequence). CDR3 in amino acids: CASRVQGTGLGTEAFF. CDR3 in DNA: TGTGCCAGCAGGGTACAGGGAACAGGCCTTGGCACTGAAGCTTTCTTT.

J is TRBJ2-1 and V is TRBV2, with TRBD1 identical over 8 bases. Trimming took 6 bases from V and 4 from J; bases not matched to a gene: 8. Per the germline V gene, CDR1 is SNHLY and CDR2 is FYNNEI. The CDR3 runs to 15 residues. The CDR3 DNA sequence: TGTGCCAGCAGAGATAGACAGGGGTCTTACAATGAGCAGTTCTTC. Its translation: CASRDRQGSYNEQFF.

V and J are TRBV4-3 and TRBJ1-6; weak D call: TRBD1 (5 bases). V gave up 4 bases and J gave up 8 bases, with 15 bases separating them. Germline loops: CDR1 LGHNA, CDR2 YSLEER. The CDR3 contains 15 residues. The CDR3 is CASSRFQGRDSPLHF. The CDR3, as DNA: TGCGCCAGCAGCCGTTTTCAGGGCAGGGATTCACCCCTCCACTTT.

This chain links TRBV5-1 with TRBJ2-5; D remains ambiguous. Germline CDR1 SGHRS, CDR2 YFSETQ. The CDR3 sequence is 13 residues long. The V and J ends lost 4 bases and 0 bases respectively, with 7 bases between them. The CDR3 sequence is CASSDQNQETQYF. The CDR3 DNA is TGCGCCAGCAGCGACCAGAACCAAGAGACCCAGTACTTC.

The chain is built from TRBV5-1 and TRBJ2-3; 9 nucleotides line up with TRBD1. Germline lookup yields CDR1 SGHRS and CDR2 YFSETQ. Trimming at V came to 6 bases and at J to 5 bases, leaving 7 bases not matched to a gene. CDR3 length: 14 residues. For the CDR3, the DNA is TGCGCCAGCACCAGGGGACAGGGAAAAGATACGCAGTATTTT. Amino acids: CASTRGQGKDTQYF.

This clone was seen more than once but under ten times. Other DNA sequences of this sample code for an identical CDR3. This chain uses TRBV6-6 with TRBJ1-1, with no clear D. CDR1 is MNHNY, CDR2 SVGAGI, per germline (reference sequence). V gave up 2 bases and J gave up 1 base, with 8 bases separating them. This CDR3 contains 14 residues. CDR3 in amino acids: CASSYAGGNTEAFF. CDR3 coding DNA: TGTGCCAGCAGTTACGCGGGCGGGAACACTGAAGCTTTCTTT.

This clone showed up just once. The rearrangement uses TRBV30 and TRBJ1-2; TRBD1 agrees at 7 bases. Germline CDR1 reads GTSNPN; CDR2 reads SVGIG (reference sequence). J lost 5 bases, V lost 2 bases, and 2 bases had no gene match. This CDR3 contains 12 residues. The CDR3, as DNA: TGTGCCTGGAGTCCAGGGGGGTATGGCTACACCTTC. Amino acids: CAWSPGGYGYTF.

The rearrangement joins TRBV6-5 to TRBJ2-7, with D perhaps TRBD2 (5 bases). CDR3 size: 15 residues. The V end lost 6 bases, the J end lost 3 bases, and 18 bases lay between the germline ends. Germline V gene data show CDR1 as MNHEY and CDR2 as SVGAGI. CDR3 in DNA: TGTGCCAGCAGCCACGGGTCCAATGAGGGCTACGAGCAGTACTTC. The encoded protein is CASSHGSNEGYEQYF.

The chain carries TRBV6-4 and TRBJ2-6, with TRBD1 matching 7 bases. In germline, CDR1 is MRHNA, CDR2 SNTAGT. The CDR3 spans 15 residues. With V trimmed by 3 bases and J by 1 base, 0 bases remained unmatched. This CDR3 reads CASSEQGSGANVLTF. DNA of the CDR3: TGTGCCAGCAGTGAACAGGGGTCTGGGGCCAACGTCCTGACTTTC.

CDR3 sequence (DNA): TGCGCCAGCAGCCAAGGTCTTCTTGGGGGAACGGGCGAGCAGTACTTC. Its translation is CASSQGLLGGTGEQYF. The chain employs TRBV4-3 and TRBJ2-7; D assignment may be TRBD1 or TRBD2 (5 bases each). The V and J ends lost 1 base and 6 bases respectively, with 19 bases between them. This CDR3 is 16 amino acids long. CDR1 LGHNA and CDR2 YSLEER come from the germline V gene.

The chain is built from TRBV6-5 and TRBJ2-2, with D hard to call. Per germline, CDR1 MNHEY and CDR2 SVGAGI. This CDR3 comprises 15 residues. V shed 6 bases and J shed 3 bases, with 14 bases lying between them. The CDR3 nucleotides are TGTGCCAGCAGGGTCCCGGGCCGGGACACCGGGGAGCTGTTTTTT. Translated: CASRVPGRDTGELFF.

The CDR3: CASSLNRHQPQHF. The CDR3 coding sequence is TGTGCCAGCAGCCTCAACCGCCATCAGCCCCAGCATTTT. This sequence joins TRBV27 and TRBJ1-5; D ambiguous. CDR3 size: 13 residues. Trimming left V 6 bases short and J 5 bases short, with 11 bases between. Germline CDR1 is MNHEY and CDR2 is SMNVEV (reference sequence).

The chain uses TRBV5-1 and TRBJ2-3, with D perhaps TRBD1 or TRBD2 (5 bases each). Between the trimmed V and J ends, which lost 0 bases and 4 bases, there was a span of 15 bases. Germline lookup yields CDR1 SGHRS and CDR2 YFSETQ. The CDR3 totals 16 residues. This chain's CDR3 is CASSLGGTHGADTQYF. DNA of the CDR3: TGCGCCAGCAGCTTGGGTGGGACCCACGGAGCAGATACGCAGTATTTT.

J is TRBJ2-1 and V is TRBV6-1; 9 nucleotides match TRBD1. Germline lookup yields CDR1 MNHNS and CDR2 SASEGT. This CDR3 is built from 13 residues. Losses at the gene ends were 7 bases for V and 16 bases for J; bases not matched to a gene: 14. The DNA for the CDR3 is TGTGCCAGCACCTCCCAACAGGGGGCCGACCCCTTCTTC. Translated, it gives CASTSQQGADPFF.

CDR3 protein: CASSLFGEAPYTQYF. The CDR3 nucleotides read TGTGCCAGCAGCTTATTCGGGGAGGCCCCATATACGCAGTATTTT. The gene calls are TRBV7-3 and TRBJ2-3; tentatively, D is TRBD2 (6 bases). The CDR3 has 15 residues. The germline CDR1 and CDR2 sequences are SGHTA and FQGTGA. V lost 2 bases to trimming and J lost 7 bases, with 16 bases between them.

This clone has just a few counts. This chain connects TRBV28 to TRBJ2-1; TRBD2 matches 10 bases. This CDR3 region has 15 residues. V dropped 6 bases and J dropped 4; count of bases not matched to a gene: 6. Germline CDR1 and CDR2: MDHEN and SYDVKM. The CDR3 here is CASSALAGGYNEQFF. CDR3 in DNA: TGTGCCAGCAGCGCATTAGCGGGAGGATACAATGAGCAGTTCTTC.

V gene TRBV5-6 combines with J gene TRBJ1-1; no reliable D call. This CDR3 has 13 amino acids. Germline V gives CDR1 SGHDT, CDR2 YYEEEE. V lost 4 bases, J lost 4 bases, and 11 bases lay in between. This CDR3 is CASSQPAGTEAFF. CDR3 DNA: TGTGCCAGCAGCCAACCGGCGGGCACTGAAGCTTTCTTT.